The T cell receptor (beta chain) under discussion was sequenced for a study of blood T cell repertoires in COVID-19 (dated by TCRdb to the early 2020s). Background for the entire study: Samples from collaborators originated in the United States, Italy and Spain and spanned both the acute and convalescent phases of COVID-19. The prospective study material was composed of cDNA or gDNA derived from T cells, B-cell-depleted T cells, or PBMCs. HLA class I and class II types, where available, came from metadata supplied by the sample provider rather than from assay-based typing. Deeply sampled blood TCRbeta repertoires from subjects exposed to, actively infected with, or recovered from COVID-19 were included in the dataset. The repertoires were released in a freely available public database meant as a resource for research on the immune response to SARS-CoV-2. Sample metadata almost always included a de-identified subject ID, COVID-19 status, age in years and sex. Samples were obtained from the ongoing ImmuneRACE study (first 160 participants) and from 1,254 subjects provided by 6 global collaborators.

The immunoSEQ Assay, a bias-controlled multiplex PCR, was used to amplify TCRbeta CDR3 regions from genomic DNA. Per the original workflow: The number of nucleated cells in each sample was estimated from the amplification of reference gene primers within the assay. To quantify the absolute abundance of each unique TCRbeta CDR3 rearrangement, sequence reads were collapsed and filtered. Productive Simpson clonality was computed per sample as the square root of Simpson's diversity index over productive rearrangements. Held by TCRdb, this immuneACCESS table contains in-frame sequences only and omits some clones. Under half of the omission traces to an unresolved V gene where checked; the cause of the rest is unknown. D and trimming come from the DNA, and the V and J calls and clone size come from that table. The sample data list about 220,000 clones, and around 83% of these were observed just once. Approximately 6.8% of the sample comes from the top ten.

Trimming takes 1 base from V and 4 bases from J, and the germline ends sit 11 bases apart. CDR1 and CDR2 were assigned from the germline V gene (reference sequence) as SEHNR and FQNEAQ. Its CDR3 holds 15 amino acids, cysteine through phenylalanine. The sequence is cut down to CDR3 DNA, 45 bases in frame from base 1. Participants in the prospective study were enrolled through a virtual design, were aged roughly 18 to 100 years, and lived in approximately 24 United States geographic areas. In the prospective study, participants were assigned to cohorts based on the clinical history participants reported in a screening survey and a study questionnaire. ImmuneRACE Cohort 3 recovered participants were defined by two consecutive negative NP/OP PCR tests, healthcare professional clearance, or symptom resolution. In the prospective study, whole blood, serum and a nasopharyngeal or oropharyngeal swab were collected from each participant by mobile phlebotomists. Over a roughly two-month period, participants in the prospective study had the option of providing additional blood draws and questionnaires. Before DNA extraction, prospective study blood samples were shipped either frozen or at room temperature.

What the authors observed across the whole study: The quantity of clinical and demographic metadata differed by source and by participant and was supplied without curation.

For this clone: Its antigen remains undetermined. The input lacks base qualities; no much larger clone sits a single base away.

The chain uses TRBV7-9 and TRBJ1-3; matching of 5 bases hints at TRBD1 as the D gene. This receptor was taken from a woman between 35 and 50 years old who had recovered from COVID-19. Sequencing used PBMCs or T cells enriched from blood (not recorded which). The CDR3 protein: CASSLEAGPGNTIYF. The DNA is as follows: TGTGCCAGCAGCTTAGAGGCAGGGCCAGGAAACACCATATATTTT. The full variable domain, completed from the reference TRBV7-9 and TRBJ1-3 proteins outside the CDR3, reads DTGVSQNPRHKITKRGQNVTFRCDPISEHNRLYWYRQTLGQGPEFLTYFQNEAQLEKSRLLSDRFSAERPKGSFSTLEIQRTEQGDSAMYLCASSLEAGPGNTIYFGEGSWLTVV.